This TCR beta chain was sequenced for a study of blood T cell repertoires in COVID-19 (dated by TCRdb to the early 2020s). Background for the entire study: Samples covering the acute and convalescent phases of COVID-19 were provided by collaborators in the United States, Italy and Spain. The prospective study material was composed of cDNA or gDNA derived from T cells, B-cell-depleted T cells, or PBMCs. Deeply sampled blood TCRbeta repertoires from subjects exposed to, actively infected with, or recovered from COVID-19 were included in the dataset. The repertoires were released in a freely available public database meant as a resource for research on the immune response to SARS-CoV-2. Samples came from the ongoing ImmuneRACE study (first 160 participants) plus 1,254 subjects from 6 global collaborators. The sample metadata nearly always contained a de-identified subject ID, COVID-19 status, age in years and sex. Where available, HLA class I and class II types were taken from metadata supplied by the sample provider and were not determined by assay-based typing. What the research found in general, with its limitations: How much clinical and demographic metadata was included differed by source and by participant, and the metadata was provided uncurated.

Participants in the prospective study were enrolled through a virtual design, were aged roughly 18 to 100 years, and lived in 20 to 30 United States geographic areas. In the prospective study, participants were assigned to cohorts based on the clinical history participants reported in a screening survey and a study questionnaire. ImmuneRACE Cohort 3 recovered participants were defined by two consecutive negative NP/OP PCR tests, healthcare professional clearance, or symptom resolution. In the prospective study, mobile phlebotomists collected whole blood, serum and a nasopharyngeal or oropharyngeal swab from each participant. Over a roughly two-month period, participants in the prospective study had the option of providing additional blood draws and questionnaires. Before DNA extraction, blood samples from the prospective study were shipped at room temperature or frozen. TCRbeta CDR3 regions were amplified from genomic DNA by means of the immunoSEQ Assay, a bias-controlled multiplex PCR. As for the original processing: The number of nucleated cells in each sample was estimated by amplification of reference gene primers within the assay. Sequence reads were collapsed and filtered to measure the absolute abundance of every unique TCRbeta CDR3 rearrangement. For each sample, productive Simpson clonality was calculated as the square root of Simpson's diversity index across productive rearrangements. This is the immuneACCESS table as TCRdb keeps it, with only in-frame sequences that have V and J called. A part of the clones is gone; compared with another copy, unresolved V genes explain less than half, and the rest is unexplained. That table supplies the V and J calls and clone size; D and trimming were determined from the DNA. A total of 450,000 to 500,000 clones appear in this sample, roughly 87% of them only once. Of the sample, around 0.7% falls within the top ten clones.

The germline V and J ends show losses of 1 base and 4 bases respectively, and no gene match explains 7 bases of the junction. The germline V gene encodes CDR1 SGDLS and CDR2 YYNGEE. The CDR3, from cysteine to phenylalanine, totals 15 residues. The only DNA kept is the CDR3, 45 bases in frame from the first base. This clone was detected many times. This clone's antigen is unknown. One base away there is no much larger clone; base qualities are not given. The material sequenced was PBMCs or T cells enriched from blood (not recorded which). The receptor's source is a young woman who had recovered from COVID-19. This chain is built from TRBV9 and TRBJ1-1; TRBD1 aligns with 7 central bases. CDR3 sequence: CASSVSGGVGTEAFF. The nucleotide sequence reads TGTGCCAGCAGCGTATCAGGGGGTGTGGGCACTGAAGCTTTCTTT.